This T cell receptor (beta chain) is drawn from a study of cytomegalovirus exposure and HLA in healthy donors. Study context: As released early, the data held 70 million to 95 million unique TCRs from HLA-typed donors.

Study results and caveats: Sequencing depth across donors, presence/absence analyses assumed, was roughly uniform.

V shed 9 bases and J 7 bases; nucleotides not matched to a gene: 10. The CDR3 is made up of 13 amino acids. Germline-derived CDR1 and CDR2 are MNHEY and SVGAGI. To note about this clone: The target antigen is unknown.

PCR employed 60 Vbeta and 13 Jbeta primers. Generated by immunoSEQ multiplex PCR, the TCRdb table keeps only in-frame clones and is missing some. The sample includes about 67,000 clones. The rearrangement joins TRBV6-5 to TRBJ1-1; 8 bases agree with TRBD1. The receptor was derived from a boy between 10 and 17 years old in good health and CMV-seronegative. The specimen was PBMCs. In DNA form, the CDR3 reads TGTGCCAGTAGACCGGGACAGGCGCTTGAAGCTTTCTTT. This translates into CASRPGQALEAFF.